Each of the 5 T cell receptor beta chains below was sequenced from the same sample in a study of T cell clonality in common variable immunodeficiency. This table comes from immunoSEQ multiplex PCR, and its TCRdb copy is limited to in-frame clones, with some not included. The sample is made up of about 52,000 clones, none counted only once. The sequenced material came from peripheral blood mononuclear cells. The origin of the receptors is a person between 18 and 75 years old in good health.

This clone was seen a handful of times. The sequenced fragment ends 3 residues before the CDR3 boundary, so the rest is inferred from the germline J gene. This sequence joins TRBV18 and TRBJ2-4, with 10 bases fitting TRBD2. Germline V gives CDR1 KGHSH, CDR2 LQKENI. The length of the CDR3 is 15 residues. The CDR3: CASSPVTSGVDDQYF. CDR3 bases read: TGTGCCAGCTCACCGGTAACTAGCGGGGTGGATGAT.

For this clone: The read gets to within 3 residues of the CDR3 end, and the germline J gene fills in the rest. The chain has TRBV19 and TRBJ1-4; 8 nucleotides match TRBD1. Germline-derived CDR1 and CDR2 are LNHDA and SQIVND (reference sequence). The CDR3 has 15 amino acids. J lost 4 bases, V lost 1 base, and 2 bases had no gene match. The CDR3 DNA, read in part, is TGTGCCAGTAGTATAGTCGACAGGGGTAATGAAAAA. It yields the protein CASSIVDRGNEK. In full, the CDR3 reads CASSIVDRGNEKLFF. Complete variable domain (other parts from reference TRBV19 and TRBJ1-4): DGGITQSPKYLFRKEGQNVTLSCEQNLNHDAMYWYRQDPGQGLRLIYYSQIVNDFQKGDIAEGYSVSREKKESFPLTVTSAQKNPTAFYLCASSIVDRGNEKLFFGSGTQLSVL.

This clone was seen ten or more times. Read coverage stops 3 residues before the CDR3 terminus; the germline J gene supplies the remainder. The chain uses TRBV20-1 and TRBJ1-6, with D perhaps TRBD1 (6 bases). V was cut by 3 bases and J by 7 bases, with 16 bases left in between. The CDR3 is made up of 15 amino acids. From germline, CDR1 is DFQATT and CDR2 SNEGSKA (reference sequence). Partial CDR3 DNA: TGCAGTGCTAGCCCATTCGGCACAGGGAATTCACCC. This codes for CSASPFGTGNSP. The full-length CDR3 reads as CSASPFGTGNSPLHF.

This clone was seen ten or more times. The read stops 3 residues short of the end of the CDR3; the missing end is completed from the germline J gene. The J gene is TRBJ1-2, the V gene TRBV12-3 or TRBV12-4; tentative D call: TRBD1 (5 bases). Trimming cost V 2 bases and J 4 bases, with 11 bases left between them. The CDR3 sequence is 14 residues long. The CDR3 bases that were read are TGTGCCAGCAGTTTATACCCAGGGTTCTATGGC. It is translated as CASSLYPGFYG. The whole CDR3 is CASSLYPGFYGYTF.

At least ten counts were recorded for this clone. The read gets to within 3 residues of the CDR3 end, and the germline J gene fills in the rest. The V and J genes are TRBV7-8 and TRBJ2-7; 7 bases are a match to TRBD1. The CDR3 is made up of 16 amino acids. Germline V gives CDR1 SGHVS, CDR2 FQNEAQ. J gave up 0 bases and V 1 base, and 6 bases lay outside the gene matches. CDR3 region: CASSLGSQGVSYEQYF. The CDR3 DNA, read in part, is TGTGCCAGCAGCTTAGGTTCGCAGGGGGTCTCCTACGAG.